This entry concerns a single T cell receptor beta chain. Per the original methods: Reference gene primer amplification gave estimated nucleated cell counts. The data were produced by immunoSEQ multiplex PCR, yet TCRdb's version contains in-frame clones alone and is incomplete. That table gives V, J and clone size, and the DNA gave D and trimming. This table has more than 300,000 clones, approximately 87% appearing once. V was cut by 4 bases and J by 3 bases, with 13 bases left in between. The CDR3 is 14 amino acids. Germline V gene sequence: CDR1 SGHNT, CDR2 YYREEE (reference sequence). The data stem from a study of blood T cell repertoires in COVID-19. Study context: What the recovered Cohort 3 donors had was two negative PCRs, clearance, or symptom resolution. PBMCs, B-cell-depleted T cells, or T cells provided the cDNA or gDNA that made up the material.

Clinical history reported by participants formed the basis on which cohorts were assigned. This clonotype was sampled from a man aged 35 to 55 in a cohort exposed to, infected with or recovered from COVID-19 (not recorded which). Sequenced sample: PBMCs or T cells enriched from blood (not recorded which). V usage is TRBV5-4 and J usage is TRBJ2-5, with D perhaps TRBD1 (5 bases). The DNA of the CDR3 is TGTGCCAGCAGCAAGGGGCAGATTGAAGAGACCCAGTACTTC. Translation gives CASSKGQIEETQYF. Variable domain in full (rest from reference TRBV5-4 and TRBJ2-5): ETGVTQSPTHLIKTRGQQVTLRCSSQSGHNTVSWYQQALGQGPQFIFQYYREEENGRGNFPPRFSGLQFPNYSSELNVNALELDDSALYLCASSKGQIEETQYFGPGTRLLVL.